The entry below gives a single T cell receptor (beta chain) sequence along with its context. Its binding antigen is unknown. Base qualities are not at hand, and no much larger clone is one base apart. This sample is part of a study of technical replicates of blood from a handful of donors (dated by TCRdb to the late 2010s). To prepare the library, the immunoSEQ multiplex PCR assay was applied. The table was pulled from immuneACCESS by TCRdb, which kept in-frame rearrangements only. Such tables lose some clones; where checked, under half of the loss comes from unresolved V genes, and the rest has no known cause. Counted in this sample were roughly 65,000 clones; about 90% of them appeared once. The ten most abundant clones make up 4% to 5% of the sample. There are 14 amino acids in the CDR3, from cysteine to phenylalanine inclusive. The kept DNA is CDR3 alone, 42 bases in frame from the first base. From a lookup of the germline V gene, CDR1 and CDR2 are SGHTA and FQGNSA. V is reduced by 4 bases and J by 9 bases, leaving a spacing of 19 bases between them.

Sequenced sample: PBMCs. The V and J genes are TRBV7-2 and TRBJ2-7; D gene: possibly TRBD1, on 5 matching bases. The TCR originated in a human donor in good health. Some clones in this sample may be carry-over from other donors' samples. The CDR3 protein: CASSSDSYYDVQYF. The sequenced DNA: TGTGCCAGCAGCTCCGACAGTTACTACGATGTGCAGTACTTC. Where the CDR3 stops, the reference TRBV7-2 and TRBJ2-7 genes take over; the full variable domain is GAGVSQSPSNKVTEKGKDVELRCDPISGHTALYWYRQSLGQGLEFLIYFQGNSAPDKSGLPSDRFSAERTGGSVSTLTIQRTQQEDSAVYLCASSSDSYYDVQYFGPGTRLTVT.